This T cell receptor (beta chain) was profiled in a study of T cell clones after liver transplantation. Study summary: Apart from three HCV-positive recipients, transplants were for non-autoimmune, non-viral reasons. Tolerance: complete withdrawal held at least one year, liver enzymes staying within twice normal.

Worth noting for this clone: Its antigen is not known.

General study findings and limits: Post-transplant, graft-donor-reactive CD4 TCRbeta sequences in blood dropped significantly in most of the 8 subjects. In two subjects, few donor cells limited the measurable donor-reactive repertoire.

Generated by immunoSEQ multiplex PCR, the TCRdb table keeps only in-frame clones and is missing some. Here the sample spans roughly 74,000 clones, roughly 80% being singletons. This clonotype originated in a human donor who received a liver transplant. This specimen was CD4+ T cells from blood, taken before liver transplant.

The CDR3 here is CASSFSGRRNTGELFF. The CDR3 nucleotides read TGCGCCAGCAGCTTTAGCGGGAGACGGAACACCGGGGAGCTGTTTTTT. This rearrangement joins TRBV5-1 to TRBJ2-2; 9 bases match TRBD2. Germline CDR1 and CDR2: SGHRS and YFSETQ. V trimming: 2 bases; J trimming: 1 base; junction bases outside the gene matches: 3. This CDR3 is built from 16 residues.